This T cell receptor beta chain was retrieved from a study of shared clonotypes between healthy human individuals. Overall study context: Three plates were used per donor for CD4 naive, three for CD4 memory, two for CD8 naive and one for CD8 memory.

The length of the CDR3 is 13 residues. Trimming stripped 6 bases from V and 7 bases from J, with 15 bases between. In germline, CDR1 is MNHNS, CDR2 SASEGT. Using immunoSEQ multiplex PCR, the repertoire was profiled, and TCRdb retains in-frame clones only, with some absent. The sample lists approximately 980,000 clones; 60% to 85% were seen once. The sample comprised memory CD4+ T cells sorted from blood. Subset in this sample: CD45RA-negative fraction. This sequence originates from a man aged 18 to 29 in good health. This chain connects TRBV6-1 to TRBJ1-2; D gene unclear. The CDR3 loop reads CASSQAGWAGYTF. CDR3 sequence (DNA): TGTGCCAGCAGCCAGGCGGGGTGGGCTGGCTACACCTTC.